A single sample is the source of the 2 T cell receptor beta chains below, sequenced in a study of control samples from healthy donors and cancer patients. Only in-frame clones appear in the TCRdb table, and some are missing; sequencing was by immunoSEQ multiplex PCR. Among some 150,000 clones listed, roughly nine tenths were seen once. The material sequenced was blood. These receptors originate from a man aged 18 to 29 in good health.

This clone was seen just once. The rearrangement uses TRBV5-1 and TRBJ2-7; 8 bases line up with TRBD1. Germline V lookup: CDR1 SGHRS, CDR2 YFSETQ. This CDR3 spans 15 amino acids. Trimming removed 3 bases from V and 4 bases from J; junction bases left unmatched: 9. The CDR3 protein is CASSSGQAGAYEQYF. CDR3 sequence (DNA): TGCGCCAGCAGCTCGGGACAGGCCGGGGCTTACGAGCAGTACTTC. Supplemented by reference TRBV5-1 and TRBJ2-7, the full variable domain reads KAGVTQTPRYLIKTRGQQVTLSCSPISGHRSVSWYQQTPGQGLQFLFEYFSETQRNKGNFPGRFSGRQFSNSRSEMNVSTLELGDSALYLCASSSGQAGAYEQYFGPGTRLTVT.

The V gene is TRBV28, the J gene TRBJ2-7; D might be TRBD2 (7 bases). The CDR3 consists of 17 residues. V was clipped by 3 bases and J by 2 bases, with 20 bases between them. Germline CDR1 is MDHEN and CDR2 is SYDVKM. The CDR3 here is CASSLVRGGPGTYEQYF. The CDR3 coding sequence is TGTGCCAGCAGTTTGGTGAGGGGGGGCCCCGGAACCTACGAGCAGTACTTC.